One sample yielded the 17 T cell receptor beta chains listed below, sequenced in a study of OX40 agonist ivuxolimab in advanced cancers. The method was immunoSEQ multiplex PCR; TCRdb's version includes in-frame clones alone and lacks a portion of them. The data contain about 89,000 clones, roughly 84% of them singletons. Here the sequenced sample was CD4+ or CD8+ T cells sorted from blood, taken in a trial of the OX40 agonist ivuxolimab. The receptors come from an adult with an advanced solid tumor such as melanoma, head and neck, liver or kidney cancer.

V gene TRBV6-6 combines with J gene TRBJ2-7, with D perhaps matching TRBD1 (6 bases). With 7 bases removed from V and 2 bases from J, the gap between germline ends came to 12 bases. This CDR3 contains 13 residues. CDR1 and CDR2 from the germline V gene are MNHNY and SVGAGI (reference sequence). This chain's CDR3 is CASTQQGAYEQYF. DNA for the CDR3: TGTGCCAGCACACAACAGGGAGCCTACGAGCAGTACTTC.

CDR3 sequence reads: CASRGSGGHEQFF. The CDR3, as DNA: TGTGCCAGCCGGGGTAGCGGTGGACATGAGCAGTTCTTC. The J gene is TRBJ2-1, the V gene TRBV6-1; possibly TRBD2 for D (6 bases). CDR1 and CDR2 (germline): MNHNS, SASEGT. The CDR3 runs to 13 residues. The V and J ends lost 8 bases and 8 bases respectively, with 16 bases between them.

The chain is built from TRBV11-2 and TRBJ2-3, with D maybe TRBD1 (6 bases). This CDR3 has 15 amino acids. CDR1 is SGHAT, CDR2 FQNNGV, per germline. Deletions cut 0 bases from V and 2 bases from J, with 9 bases between. CDR3: CASSLDSGVTDTQYF. CDR3 in DNA: TGTGCCAGCAGCTTAGATTCAGGGGTCACAGATACGCAGTATTTT.

This rearrangement joins TRBV11-3 to TRBJ2-5, with 7 positions matching TRBD2. The germline V gene encodes CDR1 SGHNT and CDR2 YENEEA. J gave up 4 bases and V 4 bases, and 0 bases lay outside the gene matches. The CDR3 length is 12 residues. CDR3 amino acids: CASSWGGETQYF. CDR3 bases: TGTGCCAGCAGCTGGGGGGGAGAGACCCAGTACTTC. Filled out from reference TRBV11-3 and TRBJ2-5, the complete variable domain reads EAGVVQSPRYKIIEKKQPVAFWCNPISGHNTLYWYLQNLGQGPELLIRYENEEAVDDSQLPKDRFSAERLKGVDSTLKIQPAELGDSAVYLCASSWGGETQYFGPGTRLLVL.

This clone was counted a single time. The chain combines TRBV6-5 with TRBJ2-7; TRBD1 aligns across 7 bases. Germline CDR1 is MNHEY and CDR2 is SVGAGI. The J segment lost 2 bases and the V segment lost 5 bases, leaving 9 bases of the junction unmatched. This CDR3 has 15 amino acids. The CDR3 protein is CASSLRRDRPYEQYF. CDR3 DNA sequence: TGTGCCAGCAGTCTCCGCCGGGACAGACCCTACGAGCAGTACTTC.

The chain couples TRBV4-1 to TRBJ2-7, with D possibly TRBD1 on 6 matching bases. V was pared by 3 bases and J by 5 bases, with 14 bases between. Germline CDR1 is MGHRA and CDR2 is YSYEKL. This CDR3 region has 14 residues. The CDR3 DNA follows: TGCGCCAGCAGCCACCTAACAGGGCCCAACGAGCAGTACTTC. It codes for CASSHLTGPNEQYF.

The chain joins TRBV7-8 to TRBJ1-2, with 8 bases identical to TRBD1. V shed 2 bases and J 6 bases; nucleotides not matched to a gene: 8. CDR1 is SGHVS and CDR2 is FQNEAQ in the germline V gene. The CDR3 loop spans 15 amino acids. The CDR3: CASSLRRDRRHGYTF. The DNA for the CDR3 is TGTGCCAGCAGCTTACGTCGGGACAGGCGCCATGGCTACACCTTC.

The rearrangement links TRBV6-1 to TRBJ1-5; tentatively, D is TRBD1 (6 bases). CDR1 MNHNS and CDR2 SASEGT come from the germline V gene. Trimming left V 0 bases short and J 5 bases short, with 11 bases between. This CDR3 is built from 15 residues. The CDR3 DNA reads TGTGCCAGCAGTGAAGCGCGATGGGGGCATCAGCCCCAGCATTTT. Translation: CASSEARWGHQPQHF.

The gene calls are TRBV6-6 and TRBJ1-2; tentative D call: TRBD1 (6 bases). CDR1 is MNHNY, CDR2 SVGAGI, per germline (reference sequence). This CDR3 is 15 amino acids long. V was shortened by 0 bases and J by 0 bases, with 8 bases between the two germline ends. The CDR3 sequence is CASSYSGQSNYGYTF. In DNA form, the CDR3 reads TGTGCCAGCAGTTACTCCGGACAGTCTAACTATGGCTACACCTTC.

The chain is built from TRBV10-3 and TRBJ2-2; a weak D match, TRBD1 (5 bases). There are 14 residues in the CDR3. Between the trimmed V and J ends, which lost 7 bases and 3 bases, there was a span of 12 bases. Germline-derived CDR1 and CDR2 are ENHRY and SYGVKD. The CDR3 loop reads CAITLGQDTGELFF. CDR3 bases: TGTGCCATCACCTTGGGGCAGGACACCGGGGAGCTGTTTTTT.

CDR3 in DNA: TGTGCCAGCCGGGACAGGGGGTCTGCGCAGTACTTC. It is translated as CASRDRGSAQYF. The chain uses TRBV6-6 and TRBJ2-7, with TRBD1 matching over 11 bases. Per the germline V gene, CDR1 is MNHNY and CDR2 is SVGAGI (reference sequence). The CDR3 runs 12 residues. V trimming: 8 bases; J trimming: 9 bases; junction bases outside the gene matches: 6.

The gene calls are TRBV5-4 and TRBJ1-1; D is ambiguous. CDR1 and CDR2 (germline): SGHNT, YYREEE (reference sequence). The CDR3 sequence is 16 residues long. V was pared by 0 bases and J by 1 base, with 13 bases between. The CDR3 nucleotides are TGTGCCAGCAGCTTGGGGACCAAAGTAGGGAACACTGAAGCTTTCTTT. It encodes CASSLGTKVGNTEAFF.

The rearrangement links TRBV4-3 to TRBJ1-4; no firm D call. The germline V gene encodes CDR1 LGHNA and CDR2 YSLEER. The CDR3 has 14 residues. V dropped 1 base and J dropped 7 bases, with 10 bases sitting between them. The chain's CDR3 is CASSQVGSGEKLFF. The DNA of the CDR3 is TGCGCCAGCAGCCAAGTGGGCTCTGGTGAAAAACTGTTTTTT.

The chain employs TRBV4-1 and TRBJ1-1, with a weak D call TRBD1 (6 bases). V gave up 6 bases and J gave up 3 bases, with 11 bases separating them. In germline, CDR1 is MGHRA, CDR2 YSYEKL. The CDR3 consists of 13 residues. CDR3 sequence reads: CASREDRDTEAFF. CDR3 DNA sequence: TGCGCCAGCAGGGAGGACAGAGACACTGAAGCTTTCTTT.

The chain links TRBV2 to TRBJ2-2, with D possibly being TRBD1 or TRBD2 (5 bases each). Germline assignment: CDR1 SNHLY and CDR2 FYNNEI. Trimming removed 7 bases from V and 0 bases from J, with 15 bases in between. This CDR3 has 16 amino acids. The CDR3 protein is CASTPRGSANTGELFF. Written as DNA, the CDR3 is TGTGCCAGCACTCCCCGGGGCAGTGCGAACACCGGGGAGCTGTTTTTT.

The chain is built from TRBV30 and TRBJ1-5, with 7 bases fitting TRBD1. CDR1 and CDR2 (germline): GTSNPN, SVGIG (reference sequence). The CDR3 extends over 13 amino acids. V shed 5 bases and J 6 bases; nucleotides not matched to a gene: 7. The CDR3 loop is CAWSQGGVQPQHF. CDR3 nucleotide sequence: TGTGCCTGGTCTCAGGGGGGGGTTCAGCCCCAGCATTTT. Drawing the rest from reference TRBV30 and TRBJ1-5, the complete variable domain is SQTIHQWPATLVQPVGSPLSLECTVEGTSNPNLYWYRQAAGRGLQLLFYSVGIGQISSEVPQNLSASRPQDRQFILSSKKLLLSDSGFYLCAWSQGGVQPQHFGDGTRLSIL.

This clone is a singleton in its sample. J is TRBJ1-2 and V is TRBV7-2; TRBD1 is a possible D gene (5 bases). Trimming shortened V by 1 base and J by 2 bases, and 14 bases separated the two germline ends. The CDR3 is made up of 16 amino acids. Germline CDR1 is SGHTA and CDR2 is FQGNSA. The CDR3 DNA is TGTGCCAGCAGCTTAGTCGCGGGCGGGGGGAACTATGGCTACACCTTC. Its protein is CASSLVAGGGNYGYTF.